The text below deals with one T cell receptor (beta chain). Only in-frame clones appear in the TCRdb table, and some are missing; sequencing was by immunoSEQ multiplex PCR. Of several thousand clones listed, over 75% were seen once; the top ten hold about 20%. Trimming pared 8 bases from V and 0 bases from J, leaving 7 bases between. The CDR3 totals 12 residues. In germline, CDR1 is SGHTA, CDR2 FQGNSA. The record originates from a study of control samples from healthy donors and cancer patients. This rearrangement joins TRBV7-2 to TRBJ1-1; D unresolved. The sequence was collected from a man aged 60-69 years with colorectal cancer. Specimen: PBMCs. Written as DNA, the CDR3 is TGTGCCAGCCGAGTACTGAACACTGAAGCTTTCTTT. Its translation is CASRVLNTEAFF.